A single sample is the source of the 17 T cell receptor beta chains below, sequenced in a study of prognosis after radiotherapy for stage I lung cancer. The study amplified the TCR beta CDR3 region from genomic DNA. This amplification was carried out by two rounds of multiplex PCR. Primers (each specific to one TRBV or TRBJ gene) were used in first-round PCR. TCRdb re-derived calls from the multiplex PCR reads in MiXCR, one entry per CDR3 protein. Of approximately 8,800 distinct CDR3 sequences listed, less than 65% are singletons. The material sequenced was PBMCs, taken before or after stereotactic body radiation therapy (not recorded which). These receptors all stem from a donor over 45 with non-small cell lung cancer.

This clonotype was observed at least ten times. One end of the junction varies from germline; a read error may be responsible. V and J are TRBV2 and TRBJ2-7; weak D call: TRBD1 (6 bases). Germline CDR1 and CDR2: SNHLY and FYNNEI. This CDR3 contains 14 residues. The CDR3 DNA sequence: TGTGTCAGCGAGAGCACAGGGCTTGCCTACGAGCAGTACTTC. Protein sequence: CVSESTGLAYEQYF.

This clonotype is classed as medium-sized (0.01 to 0.1%). This chain uses TRBV2 with TRBJ2-7; TRBD2 aligns across 12 bases. V was pared by 8 bases and J by 3 bases, with 5 bases of the junction left unmatched. Germline V gene lookup returns CDR1 SNHLY and CDR2 FYNNEI. The CDR3 is made up of 14 amino acids. CDR3 loop: CASGLAGPVYEQYF. The CDR3 nucleotides are TGTGCCAGCGGACTAGCGGGACCAGTCTACGAGCAGTACTTC.

Concerning this clonotype itself: This may stem from a read error, because a much larger clone lies one nucleotide away. The chain is built from TRBV18 and TRBJ2-4, with D unresolved. The germline CDR1 and CDR2 sequences are KGHSH and LQKENI. The CDR3 covers 17 residues. V was shortened by 4 bases and J by 3 bases, with 19 bases between the two germline ends. The CDR3 nucleotides read TGTGCCAGCTCACTGACCACCCTGACATCGAGCAAAAACATTCAGTACTTC. Translation: CASSLTTLTSSKNIQYF.

This clonotype ranks as medium-sized. The gene calls are TRBV28 and TRBJ2-7; 12 bases are a match to TRBD2. The CDR3 is 16 amino acids. V lost 3 bases, J lost 6 bases, and 9 bases stayed unmatched. CDR1 is MDHEN, CDR2 SYDVKM, per germline. CDR3 region: CASSLASGRDISEQYF. The CDR3 DNA sequence: TGTGCCAGCAGTTTGGCTAGCGGGAGGGATATAAGCGAGCAGTACTTC.

This clonotype was detected only once. The rearrangement joins TRBV28 to TRBJ2-5; 9 bases fit TRBD2. The CDR3 spans 16 residues. V lost 5 bases to trimming and J lost 2 bases; unmatched junction nucleotides: 9. Germline values: CDR1 MDHEN, CDR2 SYDVKM. The CDR3 DNA is TGTGCCAGCAGTCTCGAGGCTCTAGCGGGACAAGAGACCCAGTACTTC. It codes for CASSLEALAGQETQYF. Full variable domain (outside the CDR3, taken from reference TRBV28 and TRBJ2-5): DVKVTQSSRYLVKRTGEKVFLECVQDMDHENMFWYRQDPGLGLRLIYFSYDVKMKEKGDIPEGYSVSREKKERFSLILESASTNQTSMYLCASSLEALAGQETQYFGPGTRLLVL.

The chain links TRBV7-8 to TRBJ2-7, with TRBD1 matching 9 bases. Germline V CDR1 and CDR2: SGHVS, FQNEAQ. The trim removed 5 bases at V and 4 bases at J, leaving 12 bases unmatched. The CDR3 runs to 16 residues. CDR3 amino acids: CASSQGLGQGMYEQYF. CDR3 nucleotides: TGTGCCAGCAGCCAGGGACTGGGACAGGGTATGTACGAGCAGTACTTC.

The chain joins TRBV27 to TRBJ2-7; 7 bases fit TRBD1. This CDR3 is 15 amino acids long. Germline values: CDR1 MNHEY, CDR2 SMNVEV (reference sequence). V dropped 9 bases and J dropped 5; count of bases not matched to a gene: 16. CDR3 region: CASKRLEQGLHEQYF. The CDR3 nucleotides are TGTGCCAGTAAACGGCTCGAACAGGGGTTGCACGAGCAGTACTTC.

The CDR3 nucleotides read TGTGCCAGCAGTAGGATAGCTTCACCCCTCCACTTT. Amino acids: CASSRIASPLHF. The chain is built from TRBV6-1 and TRBJ1-6, with D uncertain. Germline V gene data show CDR1 as MNHNS and CDR2 as SASEGT. The V end was cut by 5 bases, the J end by 9 bases, with 8 bases between. This CDR3 region has 12 residues.

This clonotype showed up many times. V and J are TRBV7-2 and TRBJ2-1; 10 positions agree with TRBD2. Per germline, CDR1 SGHTA and CDR2 FQGNSA. CDR3 size: 14 residues. Unmatched junction bases numbered 3, after V lost 1 base and J lost 9 bases. CDR3 sequence: CASSLGLAGAEQFF. In DNA, the CDR3 is TGTGCCAGCAGCTTAGGTCTAGCGGGAGCTGAGCAGTTCTTC. The entire variable domain, with the rest obtained from reference TRBV7-2 and TRBJ2-1, is as follows: GAGVSQSPSNKVTEKGKDVELRCDPISGHTALYWYRQSLGQGLEFLIYFQGNSAPDKSGLPSDRFSAERTGGSVSTLTIQRTQQEDSAVYLCASSLGLAGAEQFFGPGTRLTVL.

About this clonotype: This likely reflects a read error, since a far larger clone is one base away. V is TRBV6-4 and J is TRBJ2-5; D gene ambiguous. From germline, CDR1 is MRHNA and CDR2 SNTAGT. CDR3 size: 11 residues. The CDR3 loop is CASSYSVRVIF. CDR3 nucleotide sequence: TGTGCCAGCAGTTACAGTGTGAGAGTCATCTTC.

There are many counts of this clonotype. The chain joins TRBV5-6 to TRBJ1-5; 8 positions match TRBD1. The CDR3 runs 14 residues. CDR1 and CDR2 (germline): SGHDT, YYEEEE. The V gene end was trimmed by 5 bases and the J gene end by 5 bases; junction bases not matched to a gene: 6. The CDR3 loop is CASSRTGRYQPQHF. In DNA, the CDR3 is TGTGCCAGCAGTAGGACAGGGCGGTATCAGCCCCAGCATTTT.

The rearrangement joins TRBV6-1 to TRBJ2-1; D might be TRBD2 (5 bases). Germline CDR1 MNHNS, CDR2 SASEGT. This CDR3 region has 11 residues. V lost 6 bases to trimming and J lost 12 bases, with 12 bases between them. CDR3 bases: TGTGCCAGCAGCGGAGGAGGTGGGCAGTTCTTC. It codes for CASSGGGGQFF.

The chain uses TRBV3-1 and TRBJ1-2; tentatively, D is TRBD1 (6 bases). This CDR3 spans 17 amino acids. The germline V and J ends were trimmed by 1 base and 3 bases, with 18 bases remaining between them. Germline values: CDR1 LGHDT, CDR2 YNNKEL (reference sequence). The CDR3 region is CASSQGSAQGLYYGYTF. The CDR3 coding sequence is TGTGCCAGCAGCCAAGGGTCAGCCCAGGGGTTATACTATGGCTACACCTTC.

J is TRBJ2-1 and V is TRBV7-9; possibly TRBD1 for D (6 bases). V was shortened by 4 bases and J by 2 bases, with 18 bases between the two germline ends. The CDR3 is 17 amino acids. Germline CDR1 SEHNR, CDR2 FQNEAQ (reference sequence). The CDR3 nucleotides read TGTGCCAGCAGCTCTCGACCAGGGGTGGAACCCTACAATGAGCAGTTCTTC. Translating gives CASSSRPGVEPYNEQFF.

The table lists this clonotype with a count of one. The chain links TRBV28 to TRBJ1-5; D is unclear. Trimming took off 7 bases at V and 2 bases at J, with 6 bases between the two ends. The CDR3 has 12 residues. CDR1 MDHEN and CDR2 SYDVKM come from the germline V gene. CDR3 DNA: TGTGCCAGCAACATCGGCAATCAGCCCCAGCATTTT. It translates to CASNIGNQPQHF.

This clonotype was observed once. J is TRBJ2-1 and V is TRBV4-1; D may be TRBD1 or TRBD2 (7 bases each). V gave up 4 bases and J gave up 6 bases, with 19 bases separating them. This CDR3 is 16 amino acids long. Germline V lookup: CDR1 MGHRA, CDR2 YSYEKL. The CDR3, as DNA: TGCGCCAGCAGCCTCGAAGACAGGGAGGGGGTCAATGAGCAGTTCTTC. It translates to CASSLEDREGVNEQFF.

This rearrangement joins TRBV4-2 to TRBJ2-2; D remains ambiguous. V lost 1 base to trimming and J lost 7 bases, with 4 bases between them. CDR3 length: 12 residues. The V gene's germline CDR1 is LGHNA and CDR2 YNFKEQ. CDR3 protein: CASSQGGGELFF. The CDR3 DNA sequence: TGTGCCAGCAGCCAAGGGGGCGGGGAGCTGTTTTTT.